One and the same sample provided the 22 T cell receptor beta chains below, sequenced in a study of cytomegalovirus exposure and HLA in healthy donors. This PCR relied on a set of 60 Vbeta primers and 13 Jbeta primers. Sequenced by immunoSEQ multiplex PCR; TCRdb stores in-frame clones only, minus some. Among tens of thousands of clones listed, 55% to 75% were seen once. Material for sequencing was PBMCs. These receptors all stem from a woman between 45 and 65 years old in good health and CMV-seronegative.

The CDR3 DNA follows: TGTGCCAGCAAGAGCGGGGACTACGAGCAGTACTTC. It is translated as CASKSGDYEQYF. The V and J genes are TRBV6-5 and TRBJ2-7, with 7 bases aligning to TRBD2. Per the germline V gene, CDR1 is MNHEY and CDR2 is SVGAGI. Trimming removed 7 bases from V and 3 bases from J; junction bases left unmatched: 3. The CDR3 is made up of 12 amino acids.

The rearrangement joins TRBV6-9 to TRBJ1-5, with TRBD1 matching 9 bases. Trimming cost V 6 bases and J 4 bases; bases outside gene matches: 7. The germline V gene encodes CDR1 MNHGY and CDR2 SVAAGI. The CDR3 loop spans 15 amino acids. The CDR3: CASSTTGGVNQPQHF. Here the CDR3 DNA reads TGTGCCAGCAGCACCACAGGGGGCGTTAATCAGCCCCAGCATTTT.

The chain is built from TRBV6-5 and TRBJ1-2, with 10 bases matching TRBD1. With 6 bases clipped from V and 8 bases from J, the junction kept 9 bases outside the gene matches. The CDR3 totals 14 residues. CDR1 is MNHEY and CDR2 is SVGAGI in the germline V gene. The CDR3 region is CASSLGTGAIGYTF. For the CDR3, the DNA is TGTGCCAGCAGCTTGGGGACAGGGGCCATCGGCTACACCTTC.

This chain connects TRBV25-1 to TRBJ1-3; D not resolved. CDR3 length: 13 residues. Between the trimmed V and J ends, which lost 4 bases and 1 base, there was a span of 5 bases. The germline gives CDR1 MGHDK, CDR2 SYGVNS. The CDR3 region is CASSGHSGNTIYF. For the CDR3, the DNA is TGTGCCAGCAGTGGTCATTCTGGAAACACCATATATTTT. The full variable domain, rest sourced from reference TRBV25-1 and TRBJ1-3, is EADIYQTPRYLVIGTGKKITLECSQTMGHDKMYWYQQDPGMELHLIHYSYGVNSTEKGDLSSESTVSRIRTEHFPLTLESARPSHTSQYLCASSGHSGNTIYFGEGSWLTVV.

The chain has TRBV6-6 and TRBJ2-7; TRBD1 is a possible D gene (5 bases). Germline CDR1 is MNHNY and CDR2 is SVGAGI (reference sequence). The CDR3 covers 14 residues. V was clipped by 3 bases and J by 5 bases, with 14 bases between them. The CDR3 protein is CASSYPATGDEQYF. The CDR3 DNA follows: TGTGCCAGCAGTTATCCCGCAACAGGCGACGAGCAGTACTTC.

The chain joins TRBV29-1 to TRBJ1-1; possibly TRBD1 for D (5 bases). The germline V and J ends were trimmed by 2 bases and 7 bases, with 14 bases remaining between them. CDR1 and CDR2 from the germline V gene are SQVTM and ANQGSEA. The CDR3 totals 13 residues. The CDR3 DNA is TGCAGCGTTGAAAGCACAGGTAAACTTGAAGCTTTCTTT. Amino acids: CSVESTGKLEAFF.

This clone turned up a few times. The rearrangement uses TRBV7-8 and TRBJ2-3; TRBD2 aligns across 7 bases. Germline V gives CDR1 SGHVS, CDR2 FQNEAQ. V lost 5 bases and J lost 10; bases outside the gene matches: 15. The CDR3 totals 15 residues. The CDR3 coding sequence is TGTGCCAGCAGCCCTAGCTGGGGGGGGGTAAATTCGCAGTATTTT. Protein sequence: CASSPSWGGVNSQYF.

The rearrangement uses TRBV7-2 and TRBJ1-2; D might be TRBD1 (5 bases). V gave up 5 bases and J gave up 4 bases, with 26 bases separating them. CDR3 length: 18 amino acids. In germline, CDR1 is SGHTA, CDR2 FQGNSA. CDR3 residues: CASSPGQGLNMPGYGYTF. The CDR3 DNA follows: TGTGCCAGCAGCCCAGGCCAGGGTCTAAATATGCCTGGCTATGGCTACACCTTC.

The chain carries TRBV7-9 and TRBJ1-2; TRBD1 might be the D (5 bases). Germline V gene sequence: CDR1 SEHNR, CDR2 FQNEAQ (reference sequence). The V end lost 2 bases, the J end lost 5 bases, and 15 bases lay between the germline ends. This CDR3 region has 15 residues. CDR3: CASSLSTGVGYGYTF. The CDR3 DNA is TGTGCCAGCAGCTTATCCACAGGAGTTGGTTATGGCTACACCTTC.

The V call is TRBV4-1, the J call TRBJ2-7; 8 bases fit TRBD2. Germline loops: CDR1 MGHRA, CDR2 YSYEKL. V gave up 0 bases and J gave up 5 bases; unmatched junction bases: 6. The CDR3 is 15 residues long. The CDR3 loop is CASSQEPGLVHEQYF. CDR3 in DNA: TGCGCCAGCAGCCAAGAACCGGGACTAGTCCACGAGCAGTACTTC.

J is TRBJ1-1 and V is TRBV25-1, with TRBD1 as a possible D gene (6 bases). V was pared by 0 bases and J by 6 bases, with 14 bases between. This CDR3 is 15 amino acids long. Germline V lookup: CDR1 MGHDK, CDR2 SYGVNS. As DNA, the CDR3 is TGTGCCAGCAGTGAATATGCTACGACAGGAGCTGAAGCTTTCTTT. Its translation: CASSEYATTGAEAFF. Looking up the rest from reference TRBV25-1 and TRBJ1-1 gives the full variable domain: EADIYQTPRYLVIGTGKKITLECSQTMGHDKMYWYQQDPGMELHLIHYSYGVNSTEKGDLSSESTVSRIRTEHFPLTLESARPSHTSQYLCASSEYATTGAEAFFGQGTRLTVV.

The rearrangement joins TRBV15 to TRBJ1-2; TRBD1 matches 7 bases. The CDR3 contains 14 residues. Germline V gene sequence: CDR1 LNHNV, CDR2 YYDKDF (reference sequence). V shed 1 base, J shed 4 bases, and the junction held 3 bases outside the gene matches. The CDR3 loop reads CATSRVTGTYGYTF. CDR3 DNA sequence: TGTGCCACCAGCAGAGTGACAGGGACCTATGGCTACACCTTC. The whole variable domain, remainder taken from reference TRBV15 and TRBJ1-2, is DAMVIQNPRYQVTQFGKPVTLSCSQTLNHNVMYWYQQKSSQAPKLLFHYYDKDFNNEADTPDNFQSRRPNTSFCFLDIRSPGLGDTAMYLCATSRVTGTYGYTFGSGTRLTVV.

This clone has a single count. The CDR3 is CASSLFSQGFYNEQFF. The CDR3 region has the DNA TGTGCCAGCAGCTTGTTTTCCCAGGGGTTTTACAATGAGCAGTTCTTC. The rearrangement uses TRBV5-6 and TRBJ2-1; weak D call: TRBD1 (6 bases). CDR1 is SGHDT and CDR2 is YYEEEE in the germline V gene. The V end lost 1 base, the J end lost 4 bases, and 15 bases lay between the germline ends. CDR3 length: 16 amino acids.

The chain employs TRBV7-6 and TRBJ1-2; D might be TRBD1 (6 bases). The CDR3 spans 15 residues. CDR1 SGHVS and CDR2 FNYEAQ come from the germline V gene. The V end lost 2 bases, the J end lost 0 bases, and 10 bases lay between the germline ends. CDR3 protein: CASSLSRGANYGYTF. CDR3 sequence (DNA): TGTGCCAGCAGCTTAAGCAGGGGCGCTAACTATGGCTACACCTTC.

V and J are TRBV18 and TRBJ1-4; D is unresolved. The germline gives CDR1 KGHSH, CDR2 LQKENI. The CDR3 has 13 amino acids. V was trimmed by 5 bases and J by 3 bases, leaving 7 bases between them. The CDR3 coding sequence is TGTGCCAGCTCAAGAACAGCTAATGAAAAACTGTTTTTT. Translating it yields CASSRTANEKLFF. Combining the CDR3 with reference TRBV18 and TRBJ1-4 gives the whole variable domain NAGVMQNPRHLVRRRGQEARLRCSPMKGHSHVYWYRQLPEEGLKFMVYLQKENIIDESGMPKERFSAEFPKEGPSILRIQQVVRGDSAAYFCASSRTANEKLFFGSGTQLSVL.

J is TRBJ1-1 and V is TRBV28; no reliable D call. Germline V gene sequence: CDR1 MDHEN, CDR2 SYDVKM. CDR3 length equals 12 residues. V was cut by 4 bases and J by 6 bases, with 9 bases left in between. CDR3 sequence (DNA): TGTGCCAGCAGTTACAAGTACGCTGAAGCTTTCTTT. Its protein is CASSYKYAEAFF.

This clone was seen only a few times. The chain is built from TRBV5-6 and TRBJ1-3, with D hard to call. V was clipped by 5 bases and J by 0 bases, with 12 bases between them. The CDR3 has 15 amino acids. Germline V CDR1 and CDR2: SGHDT, YYEEEE. The CDR3: CASSRGQISGNTIYF. Here the CDR3 DNA reads TGTGCCAGCAGTCGAGGGCAGATCTCTGGAAACACCATATATTTT.

This clone has just a few counts. This chain connects TRBV2 to TRBJ2-1, with TRBD2 matching over 7 bases. This CDR3 spans 15 amino acids. Germline V gives CDR1 SNHLY, CDR2 FYNNEI. V was clipped by 11 bases and J by 8 bases; unmatched bases: 18. The CDR3 bases are TGTGCCTACGAGGATAGCAGGGAGGGCCGATATGAGCAGTTCTTC. Translating gives CAYEDSREGRYEQFF.

This clone appeared a few times. The chain has TRBV27 and TRBJ1-1; TRBD1 might be the D (6 bases). The CDR3 loop spans 14 amino acids. Germline V CDR1 and CDR2: MNHEY, SMNVEV (reference sequence). Between the trimmed V and J ends, which lost 0 bases and 8 bases, there was a span of 13 bases. The CDR3 is CASSLSSKTGEAFF. The CDR3 DNA is TGTGCCAGCAGTTTATCATCAAAGACAGGAGAAGCTTTCTTT.

The chain recombines TRBV27 with TRBJ1-5; possible D gene TRBD1, 5 bases. Trimming pared 3 bases from V and 3 bases from J, leaving 9 bases between. Germline V gene lookup returns CDR1 MNHEY and CDR2 SMNVEV (reference sequence). The CDR3 covers 14 residues. CDR3: CASSFRQHNQPQHF. CDR3 DNA: TGTGCCAGCAGTTTCCGACAGCACAATCAGCCCCAGCATTTT.

This rearrangement joins TRBV5-4 to TRBJ2-7, with 9 bases aligning to TRBD1. Germline CDR1 and CDR2: SGHNT and YYREEE (reference sequence). This CDR3 is built from 15 residues. V lost 2 bases and J lost 5; bases outside the gene matches: 8. CDR3 nucleotide sequence: TGTGCCAGCAGCTTAACAGGACAGGGGCAGGACGAGCAGTACTTC. Protein product: CASSLTGQGQDEQYF.

The chain links TRBV29-1 to TRBJ1-1; TRBD1 matches at 8 bases. V lost 5 bases to trimming and J lost 4 bases; unmatched junction nucleotides: 3. The germline CDR1 and CDR2 sequences are SQVTM and ANQGSEA. The CDR3 has 12 amino acids. The CDR3 loop is CSVLTGGTEAFF. The CDR3 region has the DNA TGCAGCGTTTTAACAGGGGGCACTGAAGCTTTCTTT.